The text below deals with one T cell receptor (beta chain). This entry belongs to a study of blood T cell repertoires in COVID-19. Overall study: Collection of acute and convalescent COVID-19 samples took place in the United States, Italy and Spain.

This CDR3 is built from 13 residues. Germline V lookup: CDR1 MNHEY, CDR2 SVGAGI. V was cut by 0 bases and J by 12 bases, with 12 bases left in between. Participants were aged about 18 to 100 years, lived in under 25 US areas, and enrolled virtually. Participants' own reports of clinical history determined their cohort assignment. Sequenced by immunoSEQ multiplex PCR; TCRdb stores in-frame clones only, minus some. This table holds 210,000 or so clones, 65% to 85% found once. The chain has TRBV6-5 and TRBJ2-1; tentative D call: TRBD2 (5 bases). The receptor comes from a man aged 25 to 45 with acute COVID-19. The sequencing sample was made of PBMCs or T cells enriched from blood (not recorded which). This CDR3 is CASSYSRAVGQFF. Written as DNA, the CDR3 is TGTGCCAGCAGTTACTCGAGGGCGGTAGGGCAGTTCTTC.